These 6 T cell receptor beta chains originate from one sample sequenced in a study of radiation and T cells in renal cell carcinoma. The method was immunoSEQ multiplex PCR; TCRdb's version includes in-frame clones alone and lacks a portion of them. In the table there are roughly 53,000 clones, roughly four fifths of which are singletons. Indicated time point: baseline pretreatment blood. Noted treatment: 15 Gy SBRT to primary tumor, nephrectomy 4 weeks later. Sequenced material: blood, taken from a patient whose treatment included radiotherapy and nephrectomy. The receptors come from a woman in her seventies with renal cell carcinoma.

The V and J genes are TRBV7-8 and TRBJ1-1; D ambiguous. The CDR3 consists of 15 residues. The V end lost 0 bases, the J end lost 1 base, and 9 bases lay between the germline ends. CDR1 is SGHVS and CDR2 is FQNEAQ in the germline V gene. The CDR3 nucleotides are TGTGCCAGCAGCTTAGCGAAAAATGCGAACACTGAAGCTTTCTTT. Residues: CASSLAKNANTEAFF.

A few counts support this clone. This rearrangement joins TRBV9 to TRBJ2-1; D may be TRBD2 (6 bases). Trimming took 1 base from V and 9 from J, leaving 17 bases between them. The length of the CDR3 is 15 residues. Germline loops: CDR1 SGDLS, CDR2 YYNGEE. CDR3 residues: CASSVSPGYGGEQFF. As DNA, the CDR3 is TGTGCCAGCAGCGTATCCCCAGGGTACGGGGGTGAGCAGTTCTTC.

The chain employs TRBV6-5 and TRBJ2-7; 7 nucleotides agree with TRBD1. The CDR3 has 15 amino acids. The germline gives CDR1 MNHEY, CDR2 SVGAGI. J gave up 0 bases and V 5 bases, and 7 bases lay outside the gene matches. The DNA for the CDR3 is TGTGCCAGCAGTCTGGGACAGCGCCTCTCCTACGAGCAGTACTTC. Translation: CASSLGQRLSYEQYF.

The chain combines TRBV7-9 with TRBJ2-7; TRBD1 aligns across 7 bases. Unmatched junction bases numbered 14, after V lost 4 bases and J lost 5 bases. There are 16 residues in the CDR3. CDR1 is SEHNR, CDR2 FQNEAQ, per germline (reference sequence). CDR3 loop: CASSSITGTDGDEQYF. For the CDR3, the DNA is TGTGCCAGCAGCTCTATAACCGGGACAGACGGGGACGAGCAGTACTTC.

This clone came up a few times. The chain is built from TRBV29-1 and TRBJ1-2; 7 nucleotides line up with TRBD1. Losses at the gene ends were 4 bases for V and 5 bases for J; bases not matched to a gene: 4. Germline CDR1 is SQVTM and CDR2 is ANQGSEA. The length of the CDR3 is 12 residues. As DNA, the CDR3 is TGCAGCGTTGTCGGGACAGCGTATGGCTACACCTTC. Protein product: CSVVGTAYGYTF.

V is TRBV18 and J is TRBJ1-2, with TRBD1 matching over 8 bases. V dropped 0 bases and J dropped 6; count of bases not matched to a gene: 6. The germline V gene encodes CDR1 KGHSH and CDR2 LQKENI. This CDR3 comprises 15 residues. The CDR3: CASSPPSTGGNGYTF. Here the CDR3 DNA reads TGTGCCAGCTCACCACCGTCCACAGGGGGGAATGGCTACACCTTC.